This T cell receptor beta chain derives from a study of cytomegalovirus exposure and HLA in healthy donors. Study in general: Approximately 81% of 398 genotyped donors fell in the Caucasian-associated ancestry cluster. Study observations and caveats: Several of the most significant clusters appeared linked to common viral pathogens, based on a later analysis. With later analysis, a missense DCLRE1C variant became linked to TCR beta V- and J-gene trimming.

Researchers ran the PCR with 60 Vbeta and 13 Jbeta primers. Sequenced by immunoSEQ multiplex PCR; TCRdb stores in-frame clones only, minus some. The sample consists of about 200,000 clones, approximately 80% of them appearing once. To note about this clone: Its antigen is as yet unknown.

This CDR3 contains 15 residues. Germline V gene data show CDR1 as SGHVS and CDR2 as FQNEAQ. Germline trimming cut 5 bases from V and 3 bases from J; bases unmatched to any gene: 8. The sequenced sample was PBMCs. This rearrangement joins TRBV7-8 to TRBJ2-5; 8 bases line up with TRBD2. The TCR originated in a man aged 45-65 years in good health and CMV-seronegative. The CDR3 reads CASSNPGLGEETQYF. The CDR3 DNA follows: TGTGCCAGCAGCAACCCGGGACTAGGGGAAGAGACCCAGTACTTC. Together with reference TRBV7-8 and TRBJ2-5, the CDR3 gives the full variable domain: GAGVSQSPRYKVAKRGQDVALRCDPISGHVSLFWYQQALGQGPEFLTYFQNEAQLDKSGLPSDRFFAERPEGSVSTLKIQRTQQEDSAVYLCASSNPGLGEETQYFGPGTRLLVL.